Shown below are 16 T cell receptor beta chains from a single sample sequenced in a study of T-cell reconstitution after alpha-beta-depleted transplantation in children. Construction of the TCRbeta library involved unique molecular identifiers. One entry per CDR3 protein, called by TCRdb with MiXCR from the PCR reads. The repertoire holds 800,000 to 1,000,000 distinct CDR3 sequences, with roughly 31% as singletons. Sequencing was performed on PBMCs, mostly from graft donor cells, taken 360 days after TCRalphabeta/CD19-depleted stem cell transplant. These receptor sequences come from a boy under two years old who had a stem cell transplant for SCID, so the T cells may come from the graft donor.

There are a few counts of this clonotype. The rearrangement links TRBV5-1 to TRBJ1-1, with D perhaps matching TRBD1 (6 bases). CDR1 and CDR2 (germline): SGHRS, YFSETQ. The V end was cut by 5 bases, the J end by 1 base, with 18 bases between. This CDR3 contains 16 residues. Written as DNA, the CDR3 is TGCGCCAGCAGTCCCAACAGGGTCTTTCAGAACACTGAAGCTTTCTTT. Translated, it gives CASSPNRVFQNTEAFF.

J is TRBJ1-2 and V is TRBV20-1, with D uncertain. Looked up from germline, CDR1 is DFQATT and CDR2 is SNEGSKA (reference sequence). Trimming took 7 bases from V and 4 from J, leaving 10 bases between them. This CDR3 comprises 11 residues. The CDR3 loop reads CSVGNVYGYTF. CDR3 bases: TGCAGTGTCGGAAACGTCTATGGCTACACCTTC.

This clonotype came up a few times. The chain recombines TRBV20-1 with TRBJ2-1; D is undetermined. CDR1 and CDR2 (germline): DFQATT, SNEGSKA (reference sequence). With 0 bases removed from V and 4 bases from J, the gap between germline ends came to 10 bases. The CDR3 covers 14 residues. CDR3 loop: CSARDQSRYNEQFF. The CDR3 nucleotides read TGCAGTGCTAGAGATCAGAGTCGGTACAATGAGCAGTTCTTC.

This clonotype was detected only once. The CDR3 DNA is TGTGCCAGCAGCGCCCCTCACGATAACCTCTCCTACGAGCAGTACTTC. Its translation is CASSAPHDNLSYEQYF. V and J are TRBV6-2 or TRBV6-3 and TRBJ2-7; no reliable D call. The germline CDR1 and CDR2 sequences are MNHEY and SVGEGT. CDR3 size: 16 residues. V was cut by 6 bases and J by 0 bases, with 18 bases left in between.

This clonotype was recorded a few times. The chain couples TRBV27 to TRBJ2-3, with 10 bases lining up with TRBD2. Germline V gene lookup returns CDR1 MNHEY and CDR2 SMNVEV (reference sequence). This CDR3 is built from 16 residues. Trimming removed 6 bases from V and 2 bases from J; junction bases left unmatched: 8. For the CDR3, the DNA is TGTGCCAGCAGCCCGTCTAGCGGGGGTTTCACAGATACGCAGTATTTT. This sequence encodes CASSPSSGGFTDTQYF.

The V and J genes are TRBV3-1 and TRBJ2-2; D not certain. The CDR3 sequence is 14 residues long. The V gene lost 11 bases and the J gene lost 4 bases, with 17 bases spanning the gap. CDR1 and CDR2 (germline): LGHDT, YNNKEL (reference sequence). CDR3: CASSRHSLTGELFF. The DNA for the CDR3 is TGTGCCTCCTCCAGGCATAGCCTCACCGGGGAGCTGTTTTTT.

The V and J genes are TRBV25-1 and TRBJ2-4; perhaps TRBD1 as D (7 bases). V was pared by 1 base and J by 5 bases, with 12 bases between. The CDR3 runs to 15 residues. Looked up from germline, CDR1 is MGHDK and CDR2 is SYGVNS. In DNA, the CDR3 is TGTGCCAGCAGTGAATCAGGGGGGACAGAAAACATTCAGTACTTC. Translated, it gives CASSESGGTENIQYF. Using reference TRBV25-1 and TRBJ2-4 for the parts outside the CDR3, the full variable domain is EADIYQTPRYLVIGTGKKITLECSQTMGHDKMYWYQQDPGMELHLIHYSYGVNSTEKGDLSSESTVSRIRTEHFPLTLESARPSHTSQYLCASSESGGTENIQYFGAGTRLSVL.

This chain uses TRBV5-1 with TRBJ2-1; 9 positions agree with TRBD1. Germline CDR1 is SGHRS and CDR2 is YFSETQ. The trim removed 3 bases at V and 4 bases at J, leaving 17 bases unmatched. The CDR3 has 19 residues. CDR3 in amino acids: CASSSDQNPGQGWYNEQFF. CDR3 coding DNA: TGCGCCAGCAGCTCGGACCAGAATCCGGGACAGGGCTGGTACAATGAGCAGTTCTTC.

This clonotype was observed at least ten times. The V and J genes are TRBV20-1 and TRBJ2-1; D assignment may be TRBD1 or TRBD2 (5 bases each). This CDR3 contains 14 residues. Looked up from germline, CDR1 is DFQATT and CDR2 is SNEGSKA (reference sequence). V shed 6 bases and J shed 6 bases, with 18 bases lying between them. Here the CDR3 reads CSALGTASGNEQFF. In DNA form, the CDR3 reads TGCAGTGCCCTAGGGACGGCAAGCGGCAATGAGCAGTTCTTC.

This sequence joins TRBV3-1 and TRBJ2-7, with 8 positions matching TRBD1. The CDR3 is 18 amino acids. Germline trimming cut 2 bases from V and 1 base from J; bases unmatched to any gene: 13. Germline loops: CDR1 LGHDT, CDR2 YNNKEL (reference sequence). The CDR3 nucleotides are TGTGCCAGCAGCCAAAGTGGTCACAGGGGGTTAAGGTCCTACGAGCAGTACTTC. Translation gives CASSQSGHRGLRSYEQYF.

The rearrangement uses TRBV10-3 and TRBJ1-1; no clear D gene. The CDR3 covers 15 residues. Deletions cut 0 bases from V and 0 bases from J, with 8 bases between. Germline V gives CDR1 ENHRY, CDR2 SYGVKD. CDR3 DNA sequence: TGTGCCATCAGTGAGTCGTGGCGGATGAACACTGAAGCTTTCTTT. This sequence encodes CAISESWRMNTEAFF.

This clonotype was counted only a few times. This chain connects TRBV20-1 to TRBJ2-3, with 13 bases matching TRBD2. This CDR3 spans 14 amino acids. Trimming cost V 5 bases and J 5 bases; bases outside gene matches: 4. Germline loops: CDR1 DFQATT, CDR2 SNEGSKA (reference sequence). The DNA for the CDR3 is TGCAGTGCTGTACGGACTAGCGGGGGAGATACGCAGTATTTT. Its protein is CSAVRTSGGDTQYF.

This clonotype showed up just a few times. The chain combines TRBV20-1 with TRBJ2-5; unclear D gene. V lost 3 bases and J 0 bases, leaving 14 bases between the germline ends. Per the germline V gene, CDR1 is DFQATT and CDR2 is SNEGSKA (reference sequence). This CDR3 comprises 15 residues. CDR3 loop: CSARSPGLYQETQYF. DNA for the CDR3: TGCAGTGCTAGGTCTCCAGGCTTATACCAAGAGACCCAGTACTTC.

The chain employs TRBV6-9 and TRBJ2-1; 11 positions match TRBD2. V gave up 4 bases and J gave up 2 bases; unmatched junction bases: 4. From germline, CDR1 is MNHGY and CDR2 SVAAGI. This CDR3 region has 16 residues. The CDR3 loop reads CASSLSSGGPYNEQFF. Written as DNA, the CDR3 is TGTGCCAGCAGTTTGTCTAGCGGGGGGCCCTACAATGAGCAGTTCTTC.

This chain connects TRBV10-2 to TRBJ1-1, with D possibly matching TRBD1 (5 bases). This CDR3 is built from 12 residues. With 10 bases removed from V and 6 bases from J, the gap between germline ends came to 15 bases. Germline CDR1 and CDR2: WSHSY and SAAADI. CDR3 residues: CATAQGEAEAFF. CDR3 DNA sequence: TGCGCCACCGCCCAAGGGGAAGCTGAAGCTTTCTTT.

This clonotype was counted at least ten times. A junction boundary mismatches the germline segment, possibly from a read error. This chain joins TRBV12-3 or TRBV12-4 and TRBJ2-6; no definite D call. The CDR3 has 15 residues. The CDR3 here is CASSLGLSGANVLTF. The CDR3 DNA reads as TGTGCCAGCAGCTTAGGGCTGTCTGGGGCCAACGTCCTGACTTTC.